What follows are 12 T cell receptor beta chains derived from one specimen sequenced in a study of early T cells in non-severe SARS-CoV-2 infection. One entry per CDR3 protein, called by TCRdb with MiXCR from the 5' RACE reads. The data hold approximately 70,000 distinct CDR3 sequences, with roughly 4.5% observed a single time. Sequencing used whole blood, obtained at baseline. The receptors were sampled from an adult who was a healthcare worker with PCR-confirmed SARS-CoV-2 infection or an uninfected control (not recorded which). The donor label of this sample is uncertain.

The chain uses TRBV5-6 and TRBJ2-3; unclear D gene. The CDR3 length is 11 residues. CDR1 SGHDT and CDR2 YYEEEE come from the germline V gene. Trimming left V 1 base short and J 6 bases short, with 3 bases between. Here the CDR3 reads CASSLWDTQYF. Written as DNA, the CDR3 is TGTGCCAGCAGCTTGTGGGATACGCAGTATTTT.

This clonotype was counted ten times or more. The gene calls are TRBV20-1 and TRBJ2-2, with D perhaps matching TRBD1 or TRBD2 (5 bases each). The CDR3 runs to 14 residues. V lost 2 bases and J 2 bases, leaving 9 bases between the germline ends. The germline V gene has CDR1 DFQATT and CDR2 SNEGSKA (reference sequence). The CDR3 DNA follows: TGCAGTGCTAGACCCCGGGGCAACACCGGGGAGCTGTTTTTT. Its translation: CSARPRGNTGELFF.

This clonotype was seen repeatedly, ten times or more. This chain joins TRBV20-1 and TRBJ2-7; D gene ambiguous. The CDR3 extends over 12 amino acids. Germline CDR1 reads DFQATT; CDR2 reads SNEGSKA (reference sequence). Trimming removed 4 bases at V and 3 bases at J, with 10 bases between. CDR3: CSATPNHYEQYF. CDR3 bases: TGCAGTGCTACGCCCAACCACTACGAGCAGTACTTC.

This clonotype occurred many times. This chain links TRBV7-2 with TRBJ1-6, with a tentative D call TRBD1 (6 bases). Germline V gives CDR1 SGHTA, CDR2 FQGNSA. V gave up 1 base and J gave up 5 bases, with 9 bases separating them. The CDR3 runs 15 residues. CDR3 amino acids: CASSLVGQNNSPLHF. CDR3 DNA: TGTGCCAGCAGCTTAGTTGGACAGAATAATTCACCCCTCCACTTT.

This clonotype has more than one count but fewer than ten. The chain employs TRBV6-5 and TRBJ1-6, with TRBD1 matching over 7 bases. Unmatched junction bases numbered 6, after V lost 8 bases and J lost 5 bases. The CDR3 has 14 amino acids. The germline V gene has CDR1 MNHEY and CDR2 SVGAGI. This CDR3 is CASGRGNDNSPLHF. Here the CDR3 DNA reads TGTGCCAGCGGCAGGGGGAACGATAATTCACCCCTCCACTTT.

This clonotype has at least ten counts. The CDR3 DNA is TGCGCCAGCAGCCCAGGTCCGGACCTCCGCTATGGCTACACCTTC. It yields the protein CASSPGPDLRYGYTF. The V gene is TRBV4-3, the J gene TRBJ1-2; D is ambiguous. Germline lookup yields CDR1 LGHNA and CDR2 YSLEER. The CDR3 has 15 amino acids. The V end was cut by 4 bases, the J end by 4 bases, with 16 bases between.

This clonotype was picked up a small number of times. The genes are TRBV3-1 and TRBJ2-7; TRBD1 might be the D (6 bases). Germline V gives CDR1 LGHDT, CDR2 YNNKEL (reference sequence). The CDR3 length is 15 residues. V was clipped by 0 bases and J by 6 bases, with 15 bases between them. The CDR3 nucleotides are TGTGCCAGCAGCCAAGAAATTGGCCCCAGGGGCGAGCAGTACTTC. Residues: CASSQEIGPRGEQYF.

This clonotype turned up a few times. The chain uses TRBV15 and TRBJ2-7, with D perhaps TRBD1 (6 bases). The CDR3 is made up of 13 amino acids. V lost 5 bases and J 0 bases, leaving 8 bases between the germline ends. The germline CDR1 and CDR2 sequences are LNHNV and YYDKDF (reference sequence). DNA for the CDR3: TGTGCCACCAGCCGGGACATCTCCTACGAGCAGTACTTC. This sequence encodes CATSRDISYEQYF.

This clonotype was seen repeatedly, ten times or more. The chain joins TRBV20-1 to TRBJ1-5; D is undetermined. V dropped 3 bases and J dropped 4 bases, with 13 bases sitting between them. The V gene's germline CDR1 is DFQATT and CDR2 SNEGSKA (reference sequence). CDR3 length: 14 residues. The CDR3 here is CSASWAKLNQPQHF. In DNA form, the CDR3 reads TGCAGTGCTAGTTGGGCCAAGCTTAATCAGCCCCAGCATTTT.

This clonotype came up a few times. The V gene is TRBV2, the J gene TRBJ2-1; D not certain. V gave up 7 bases and J gave up 9 bases, with 10 bases separating them. Germline CDR1 and CDR2: SNHLY and FYNNEI. This CDR3 spans 11 amino acids. CDR3 nucleotide sequence: TGTGCCAGCATGCAAGTTGGTGAGCAGTTCTTC. Translating gives CASMQVGEQFF.

At least ten counts were recorded for this clonotype. The gene calls are TRBV13 and TRBJ2-1; D tentatively reads TRBD1 or TRBD2 (5 bases each). Germline assignment: CDR1 PRHDT and CDR2 FYEKMQ (reference sequence). The CDR3 is 15 amino acids. Trimming took off 3 bases at V and 6 bases at J, with 15 bases between the two ends. DNA for the CDR3: TGTGCCAGCAGCTTGCAGGGTTGGGACGCCAATGAGCAGTTCTTC. It codes for CASSLQGWDANEQFF.

This clonotype came up a few times. The chain couples TRBV27 to TRBJ1-1; D is uncertain. The CDR3 extends over 9 amino acids. CDR1 MNHEY and CDR2 SMNVEV come from the germline V gene (reference sequence). CDR3 residues: CGVNTEAFF. The CDR3 DNA is TGTGGGGTGAACACTGAAGCTTTCTTT.